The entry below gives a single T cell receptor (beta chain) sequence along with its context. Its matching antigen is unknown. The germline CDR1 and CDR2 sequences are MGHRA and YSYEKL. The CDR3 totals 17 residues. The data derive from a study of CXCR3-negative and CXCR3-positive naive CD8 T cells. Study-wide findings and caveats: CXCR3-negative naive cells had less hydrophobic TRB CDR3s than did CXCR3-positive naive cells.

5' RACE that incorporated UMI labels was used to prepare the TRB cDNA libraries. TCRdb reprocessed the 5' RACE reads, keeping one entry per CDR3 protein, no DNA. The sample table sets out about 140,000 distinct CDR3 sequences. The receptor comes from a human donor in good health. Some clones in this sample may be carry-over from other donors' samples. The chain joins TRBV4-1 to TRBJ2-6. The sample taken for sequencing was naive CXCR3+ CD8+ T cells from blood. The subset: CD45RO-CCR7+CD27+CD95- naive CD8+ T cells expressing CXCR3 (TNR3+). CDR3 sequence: CASSQDPTGSGANVLTF.